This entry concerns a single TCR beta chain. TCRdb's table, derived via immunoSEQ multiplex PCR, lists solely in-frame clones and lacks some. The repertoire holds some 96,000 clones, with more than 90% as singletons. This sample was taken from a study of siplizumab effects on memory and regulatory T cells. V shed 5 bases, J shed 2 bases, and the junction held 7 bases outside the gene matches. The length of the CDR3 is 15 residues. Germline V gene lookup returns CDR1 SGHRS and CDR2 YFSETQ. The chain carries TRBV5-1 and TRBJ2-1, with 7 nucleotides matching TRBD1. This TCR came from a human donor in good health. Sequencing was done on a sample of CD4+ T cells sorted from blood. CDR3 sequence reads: CASRSGTEPYNEQFF. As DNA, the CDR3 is TGCGCCAGCAGGTCCGGGACAGAGCCCTACAATGAGCAGTTCTTC.